This TCR beta chain was sequenced for a study of blood T cell repertoires in COVID-19 (TCRdb year 2020). Broadly, across the study: Samples covering the acute and convalescent phases of COVID-19 were provided by collaborators in the United States, Italy and Spain. The repertoires were made available in a free public database intended to serve as a resource for research on the immune response to SARS-CoV-2. Sample metadata almost always included a de-identified subject ID, COVID-19 status, age in years and sex. Where HLA class I and class II types were available, the types were taken from metadata supplied by the sample provider, not from assay-based typing. Samples came from the ongoing ImmuneRACE study (first 160 participants) plus 1,254 subjects from 6 global collaborators. The dataset comprised deeply sampled blood TCRbeta repertoires from subjects exposed to, actively infected with, or recovered from COVID-19. The prospective study material was composed of cDNA or gDNA derived from T cells, B-cell-depleted T cells, or PBMCs. The research as a whole found: The amount of clinical and demographic metadata varied by source and participant and was provided uncurated.

Including cysteine and phenylalanine, the CDR3 has 14 amino acids. The retained sequence is limited to the CDR3, 42 bases, with the frame set at the first base. V loses 0 bases of germline sequence and J loses 7 bases, and the interval between the two ends is 13 bases. CDR1 and CDR2 (GTSNPN, SVGIG) derive from the germline V gene (reference sequence). Participants in the prospective study were enrolled through a virtual design, were aged 18 to 89 years, and lived in approximately 25 United States geographic areas. Cohort assignment in the prospective study relied on participant-reported clinical history from a screening survey and a study questionnaire. Recovered participants in ImmuneRACE Cohort 3 were defined by two consecutive negative NP/OP PCR tests, clearance by a healthcare professional, or resolution of symptoms. Each participant in the prospective study had whole blood, serum and a nasopharyngeal or oropharyngeal swab collected by mobile phlebotomists. Prospective study participants could optionally give additional blood draws and questionnaires over an approximately two-month period. Prospective study blood samples were shipped either frozen or at room temperature before DNA extraction.

On this clone: The antigen it binds to is not known. No clone much larger than this one lies a single base away; base qualities are absent.

The immunoSEQ Assay, a bias-controlled multiplex PCR, was used to amplify TCRbeta CDR3 regions from genomic DNA. Under the source paper's analysis protocol: Nucleated cell counts per sample were estimated from amplification of reference gene primers within the assay. To quantify the absolute abundance of each unique TCRbeta CDR3 rearrangement, sequence reads were collapsed and filtered. For each sample, productive Simpson clonality was calculated as the square root of Simpson's diversity index over productive rearrangements. TCRdb provides this immuneACCESS table in a form limited to in-frame rearrangements. Some clones are lacking; in checked studies, under half of them reflect an unresolved V gene, and why the rest are absent is not known. V and J calls and clone size are as listed in that table; D and trimming were resolved from the DNA. The table for this sample lists 170,000 or so clones; about 72% of them were counted only once. The ten top clones hold 15% to 20% of the sample.

The TCR sequence derives from a woman aged 45-65 years who had recovered from COVID-19. The chain uses TRBV30 and TRBJ1-3; the D gene is perhaps TRBD1, on 6 matching bases. The sample taken for sequencing was PBMCs or T cells enriched from blood (not recorded which). The nucleotide sequence reads as follows: TGTGCCTGGAGTGTACCTTGGCAGGGGAACACCATATATTTT. Its protein product is CAWSVPWQGNTIYF.